Following are 25 T cell receptor beta chains from one sample sequenced in a study of cytomegalovirus exposure and HLA in healthy donors. PCR was performed using 60 Vbeta and 13 Jbeta primers. This table comes from immunoSEQ multiplex PCR, and its TCRdb copy is limited to in-frame clones, with some not included. This repertoire shows some 150,000 clones, 75% to 90% found once; its top ten account for less than 1.5%. Sequencing input: PBMCs. These receptors were obtained from a female donor in good health and CMV-seronegative.

This clone is a singleton in its sample. The rearrangement links TRBV27 to TRBJ2-3; unclear D gene. Germline lookup yields CDR1 MNHEY and CDR2 SMNVEV (reference sequence). The CDR3 consists of 14 residues. V dropped 0 bases and J dropped 0 bases, with 4 bases sitting between them. In nucleotides, the CDR3 is TGTGCCAGCAGTTTATCGGCTAGCACAGATACGCAGTATTTT. It is translated as CASSLSASTDTQYF.

This chain uses TRBV5-6 with TRBJ1-2; D remains unclear. The CDR3 loop spans 14 amino acids. Germline assignment: CDR1 SGHDT and CDR2 YYEEEE. Trimming removed 0 bases from V and 1 base from J, with 7 bases in between. CDR3: CASSLGQVNYGYTF. The CDR3 nucleotides read TGTGCCAGCAGCTTGGGGCAGGTTAACTATGGCTACACCTTC.

This chain links TRBV5-1 with TRBJ2-7; 7 nucleotides line up with TRBD2. CDR3 length equals 14 residues. J gave up 0 bases and V 4 bases, and 4 bases lay outside the gene matches. Germline assignment: CDR1 SGHRS and CDR2 YFSETQ. CDR3 amino acids: CASSGLAVSYEQYF. DNA for the CDR3: TGCGCCAGCAGCGGGCTAGCGGTCTCCTACGAGCAGTACTTC.

This chain links TRBV5-1 with TRBJ2-1, with TRBD2 matching 9 bases. Germline CDR1 SGHRS, CDR2 YFSETQ. CDR3 length: 14 residues. V lost 4 bases to trimming and J lost 3 bases; unmatched junction nucleotides: 2. CDR3 region: CASSRLAVYNEQFF. The CDR3 coding sequence is TGCGCCAGCAGCCGACTAGCGGTCTACAATGAGCAGTTCTTC.

The CDR3 DNA is TGTGCCAGCAGCTTGGGAGGCATCAACCGCGAGCAGTACTTC. Translated, it gives CASSLGGINREQYF. V is TRBV5-4 and J is TRBJ2-7; D is ambiguous. The CDR3 has 14 amino acids. Germline CDR1 and CDR2: SGHNT and YYREEE (reference sequence). The V end was cut by 0 bases, the J end by 6 bases, with 13 bases between.

The chain uses TRBV13 and TRBJ2-7, with 7 nucleotides matching TRBD1. The CDR3 extends over 14 amino acids. V was pared by 0 bases and J by 6 bases, with 5 bases of the junction left unmatched. CDR1 PRHDT and CDR2 FYEKMQ come from the germline V gene (reference sequence). The DNA of the CDR3 is TGTGCCAGCAGCTTAGGGAGGGGGCAGGTCGAGCAGTACTTC. Translated: CASSLGRGQVEQYF.

The CDR3 sequence: CASRPTRGDTGELFF. The DNA for the CDR3 is TGCGCCAGCAGACCTACTCGGGGGGACACCGGGGAGCTGTTTTTT. The chain combines TRBV10-1 with TRBJ2-2, with 7 bases that match TRBD2. V lost 6 bases to trimming and J lost 3 bases; unmatched junction nucleotides: 7. Germline-derived CDR1 and CDR2 are WNHNN and SYGVQD (reference sequence). The CDR3 consists of 15 residues.

This chain uses TRBV25-1 with TRBJ2-2, with 9 bases identical to TRBD2. The CDR3 has 17 amino acids. Germline lookup yields CDR1 MGHDK and CDR2 SYGVNS. Trimming removed 2 bases from V and 4 bases from J; junction bases left unmatched: 8. Written as DNA, the CDR3 is TGTGCCAGCAGTGAAGGACTAGCGAGCATTACCACCGGGGAGCTGTTTTTT. Translation: CASSEGLASITTGELFF.

The chain employs TRBV10-1 and TRBJ2-3, with D unresolved. Looked up from germline, CDR1 is WNHNN and CDR2 is SYGVQD (reference sequence). The CDR3 extends over 13 amino acids. Trimming stripped 2 bases from V and 2 bases from J, with 5 bases between. The CDR3 region has the DNA TGCGCCAGCAGTGAGATATCCACAGATACGCAGTATTTT. Protein sequence: CASSEISTDTQYF.

CDR3 DNA: TGTGCCAGCAGCCCAAGGACAGGAGCCTCCTACAATGAGCAGTTCTTC. Amino acid sequence: CASSPRTGASYNEQFF. The chain employs TRBV7-9 and TRBJ2-1; 7 bases match TRBD1. The J segment lost 0 bases and the V segment lost 5 bases, leaving 7 bases of the junction unmatched. Germline CDR1 is SEHNR and CDR2 is FQNEAQ (reference sequence). This CDR3 region has 16 residues.

This clone was recorded once. The chain is built from TRBV19 and TRBJ1-2; D may be TRBD1 (5 bases). Germline V gene lookup returns CDR1 LNHDA and CDR2 SQIVND (reference sequence). Trimming took 4 bases from V and 2 from J, leaving 8 bases between them. The CDR3 extends over 13 amino acids. For the CDR3, the DNA is TGTGCCAGTAGTAGGTCAGGGAACTATGGCTACACCTTC. Its protein product is CASSRSGNYGYTF.

This rearrangement joins TRBV7-9 to TRBJ2-7; D may be TRBD2 (6 bases). Trimming removed 4 bases at V and 3 bases at J, with 13 bases between. Per germline, CDR1 SEHNR and CDR2 FQNEAQ (reference sequence). The CDR3 is 14 residues long. CDR3: CASSSPGANYEQYF. CDR3 nucleotide sequence: TGTGCCAGCAGCTCCCCGGGAGCTAACTACGAGCAGTACTTC.

This chain connects TRBV25-1 to TRBJ2-3; D unresolved. This CDR3 is built from 14 residues. Germline V gives CDR1 MGHDK, CDR2 SYGVNS. The germline V and J ends were trimmed by 2 bases and 3 bases, with 9 bases remaining between them. CDR3 loop: CASSELFRTDTQYF. In DNA form, the CDR3 reads TGTGCCAGCAGTGAACTCTTCAGGACAGATACGCAGTATTTT. The full variable domain, with the rest looked up from reference TRBV25-1 and TRBJ2-3, is EADIYQTPRYLVIGTGKKITLECSQTMGHDKMYWYQQDPGMELHLIHYSYGVNSTEKGDLSSESTVSRIRTEHFPLTLESARPSHTSQYLCASSELFRTDTQYFGPGTRLTVL.

The J gene is TRBJ2-5, the V gene TRBV28; unclear D gene. The CDR3 consists of 14 residues. The V end was cut by 2 bases, the J end by 3 bases, with 10 bases between. Germline V gene lookup returns CDR1 MDHEN and CDR2 SYDVKM. The CDR3 nucleotides are TGTGCCAGCAGTTTAAGGCTCCGGGAAGAGACCCAGTACTTC. Protein sequence: CASSLRLREETQYF.

The chain joins TRBV6-6 to TRBJ2-1; a weak D match, TRBD1 (5 bases). Trimming shortened V by 10 bases and J by 0 bases, and 13 bases separated the two germline ends. Germline assignment: CDR1 MNHNY and CDR2 SVGAGI (reference sequence). The CDR3 is made up of 14 amino acids. In DNA, the CDR3 is TGTGCCACAACCTCAGGGCTCTCCTACAATGAGCAGTTCTTC. This codes for CATTSGLSYNEQFF.

The V gene is TRBV28, the J gene TRBJ2-7, with D unclear. V was trimmed by 2 bases and J by 6 bases, leaving 5 bases between them. Germline V gene lookup returns CDR1 MDHEN and CDR2 SYDVKM. CDR3 length: 11 amino acids. Here the CDR3 reads CASSLNREQYF. The DNA of the CDR3 is TGTGCCAGCAGTTTAAATCGCGAGCAGTACTTC.

This clone was counted between two and nine times. The gene calls are TRBV2 and TRBJ1-1, with D perhaps matching TRBD1 (5 bases). From germline, CDR1 is SNHLY and CDR2 FYNNEI. V was pared by 4 bases and J by 11 bases, with 17 bases between. The CDR3 has 13 amino acids. The CDR3 DNA follows: TGTGCCAGCAGTGTAGACAGCAACGGGCCCGCTTTCTTT. It yields the protein CASSVDSNGPAFF.

This clone was recorded a few times. V is TRBV5-1 and J is TRBJ1-2, with 10 bases fitting TRBD1. V lost 5 bases to trimming and J lost 6 bases; unmatched junction nucleotides: 10. Germline values: CDR1 SGHRS, CDR2 YFSETQ. The CDR3 consists of 15 residues. CDR3 DNA: TGCGCCAGCAGTCCTGGGACAGGGGAATTGGATGGCTACACCTTC. Translation: CASSPGTGELDGYTF.

This clone has a handful of counts. The V call is TRBV18, the J call TRBJ1-1, with 9 bases lining up with TRBD1. The CDR3 loop spans 16 amino acids. Germline V lookup: CDR1 KGHSH, CDR2 LQKENI. The V and J ends lost 3 bases and 5 bases, in that order; junction bases with no gene match: 10. In nucleotides, the CDR3 is TGTGCCAGCTCACCTCTGGGACAGGGTGGGAGAACTGAAGCTTTCTTT. Encoded protein: CASSPLGQGGRTEAFF.

V is TRBV5-1 and J is TRBJ1-1, with unresolved D. Trimming removed 0 bases at V and 5 bases at J, with 11 bases between. Per germline, CDR1 SGHRS and CDR2 YFSETQ. The CDR3 contains 14 residues. The CDR3 loop reads CASSLETVVTEAFF. The CDR3 DNA follows: TGCGCCAGCAGCTTGGAGACTGTTGTGACTGAAGCTTTCTTT.

This clone was recorded once. The chain uses TRBV18 and TRBJ1-5, with no clear D. Per the germline V gene, CDR1 is KGHSH and CDR2 is LQKENI. Trimming pared 2 bases from V and 7 bases from J, leaving 9 bases between. The CDR3 consists of 13 residues. The CDR3 reads CASSPTMEQPQHF. The CDR3 coding sequence is TGTGCCAGCTCACCAACGATGGAGCAGCCCCAGCATTTT.

V usage is TRBV4-1 and J usage is TRBJ2-6; TRBD1 might be the D (6 bases). Germline V CDR1 and CDR2: MGHRA, YSYEKL. CDR3 size: 18 residues. Trimming took off 0 bases at V and 0 bases at J, with 12 bases between the two ends. This chain's CDR3 is CASSQDGGSYSGANVLTF. The CDR3 bases are TGCGCCAGCAGCCAAGATGGGGGCAGCTACTCTGGGGCCAACGTCCTGACTTTC.

This clone was detected once. The chain links TRBV2 to TRBJ2-5, with TRBD2 matching 9 bases. The CDR3 extends over 16 amino acids. Germline CDR1 and CDR2: SNHLY and FYNNEI. V trimming: 3 bases; J trimming: 1 base; junction bases outside the gene matches: 6. This CDR3 reads CASSDGTSPPQETQYF. The CDR3 DNA reads TGTGCCAGCAGTGATGGGACTAGCCCTCCCCAAGAGACCCAGTACTTC.

The chain combines TRBV7-9 with TRBJ2-5, with TRBD2 as a possible D gene (7 bases). Germline V gives CDR1 SEHNR, CDR2 FQNEAQ (reference sequence). V shed 4 bases and J shed 3 bases, with 21 bases lying between them. This CDR3 is built from 17 residues. The CDR3 DNA sequence: TGTGCCAGCAGCTCCGGACAGATTCGGGGGGTGGAAGAGACCCAGTACTTC. Amino acids: CASSSGQIRGVEETQYF.

The V and J genes are TRBV5-1 and TRBJ2-3; 11 bases agree with TRBD2. V shed 0 bases, J shed 0 bases, and the junction held 3 bases outside the gene matches. There are 17 residues in the CDR3. The germline V gene has CDR1 SGHRS and CDR2 YFSETQ. CDR3 nucleotides: TGCGCCAGCAGCTTGGAGTCTAGCGGGAGGAGCACAGATACGCAGTATTTT. Translation: CASSLESSGRSTDTQYF.